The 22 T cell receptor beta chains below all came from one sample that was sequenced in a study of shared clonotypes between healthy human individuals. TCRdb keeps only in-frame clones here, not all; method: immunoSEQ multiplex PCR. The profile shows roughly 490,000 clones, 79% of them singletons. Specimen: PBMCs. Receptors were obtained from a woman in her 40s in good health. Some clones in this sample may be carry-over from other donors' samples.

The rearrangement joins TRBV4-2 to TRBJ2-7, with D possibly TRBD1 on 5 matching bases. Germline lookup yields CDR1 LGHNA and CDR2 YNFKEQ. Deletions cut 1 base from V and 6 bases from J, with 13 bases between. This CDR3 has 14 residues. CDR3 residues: CASSQAGGAREQYF. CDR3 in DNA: TGTGCCAGCAGCCAAGCGGGTGGGGCTCGCGAGCAGTACTTC.

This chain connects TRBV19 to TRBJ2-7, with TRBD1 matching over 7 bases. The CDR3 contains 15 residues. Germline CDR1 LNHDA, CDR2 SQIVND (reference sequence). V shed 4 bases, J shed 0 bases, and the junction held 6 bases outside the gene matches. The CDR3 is CASSTGQAPSYEQYF. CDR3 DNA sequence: TGTGCCAGTAGTACAGGACAGGCCCCCTCCTACGAGCAGTACTTC.

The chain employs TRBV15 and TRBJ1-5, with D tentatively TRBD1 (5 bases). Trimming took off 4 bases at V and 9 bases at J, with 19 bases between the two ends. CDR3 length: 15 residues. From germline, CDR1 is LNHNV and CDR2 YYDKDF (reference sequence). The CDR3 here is CATSTRGDQDAPQHF. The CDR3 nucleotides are TGTGCCACCAGCACAAGGGGAGACCAGGATGCGCCCCAGCATTTT.

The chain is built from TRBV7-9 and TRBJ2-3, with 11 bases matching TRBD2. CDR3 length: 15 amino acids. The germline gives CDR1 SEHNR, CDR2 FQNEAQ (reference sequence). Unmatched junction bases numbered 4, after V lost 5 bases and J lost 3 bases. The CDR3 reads CASSDLAGGTDTQYF. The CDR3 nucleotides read TGTGCCAGCAGCGATCTAGCGGGAGGTACAGATACGCAGTATTTT.

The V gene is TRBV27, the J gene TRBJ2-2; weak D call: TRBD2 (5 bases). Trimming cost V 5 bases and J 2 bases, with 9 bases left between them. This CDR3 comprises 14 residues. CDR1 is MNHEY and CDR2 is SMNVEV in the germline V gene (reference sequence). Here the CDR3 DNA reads TGTGCCAGCAGTGCACTAGTTAACACCGGGGAGCTGTTTTTT. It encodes CASSALVNTGELFF.

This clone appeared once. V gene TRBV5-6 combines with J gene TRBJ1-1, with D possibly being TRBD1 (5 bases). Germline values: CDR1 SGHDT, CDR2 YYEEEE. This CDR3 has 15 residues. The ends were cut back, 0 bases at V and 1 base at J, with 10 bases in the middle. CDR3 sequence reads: CASSLEWTPNTEAFF. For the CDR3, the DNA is TGTGCCAGCAGCTTGGAGTGGACACCGAACACTGAAGCTTTCTTT. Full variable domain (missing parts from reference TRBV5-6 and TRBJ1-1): DAGVTQSPTHLIKTRGQQVTLRCSPKSGHDTVSWYQQALGQGPQFIFQYYEEEERQRGNFPDRFSGHQFPNYSSELNVNALLLGDSALYLCASSLEWTPNTEAFFGQGTRLTVV.

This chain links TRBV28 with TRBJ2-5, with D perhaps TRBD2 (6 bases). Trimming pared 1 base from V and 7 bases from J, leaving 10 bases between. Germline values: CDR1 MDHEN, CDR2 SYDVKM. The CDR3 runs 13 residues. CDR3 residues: CASSLSGVRTQYF. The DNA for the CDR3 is TGTGCCAGCAGTTTATCGGGGGTACGGACCCAGTACTTC.

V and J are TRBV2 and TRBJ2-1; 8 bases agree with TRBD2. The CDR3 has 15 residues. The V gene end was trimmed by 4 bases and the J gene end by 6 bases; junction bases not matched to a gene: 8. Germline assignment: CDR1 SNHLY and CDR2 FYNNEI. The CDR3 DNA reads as TGTGCCAGCAGTGGCCGAAGCGGGAGCTTCAATGAGCAGTTCTTC. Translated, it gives CASSGRSGSFNEQFF.

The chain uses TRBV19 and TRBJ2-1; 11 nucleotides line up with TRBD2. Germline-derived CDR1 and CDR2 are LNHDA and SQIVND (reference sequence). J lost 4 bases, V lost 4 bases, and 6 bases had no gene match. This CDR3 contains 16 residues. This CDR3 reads CASSTQLAGAYNEQFF. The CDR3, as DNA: TGTGCCAGTAGTACCCAACTAGCGGGAGCTTACAATGAGCAGTTCTTC.

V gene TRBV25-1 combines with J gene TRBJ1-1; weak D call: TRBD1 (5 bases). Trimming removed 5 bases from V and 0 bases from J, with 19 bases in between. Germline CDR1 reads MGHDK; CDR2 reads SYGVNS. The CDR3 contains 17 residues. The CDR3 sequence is CASSSSFGGPMNTEAFF. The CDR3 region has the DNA TGTGCCAGCAGTTCATCCTTCGGGGGTCCTATGAACACTGAAGCTTTCTTT.

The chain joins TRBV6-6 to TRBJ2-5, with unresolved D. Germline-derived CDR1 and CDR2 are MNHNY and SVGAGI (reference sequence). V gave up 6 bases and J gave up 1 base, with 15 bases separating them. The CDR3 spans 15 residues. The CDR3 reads CASSPLVGFQETQYF. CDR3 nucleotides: TGTGCCAGCAGCCCGCTGGTAGGGTTCCAAGAGACCCAGTACTTC.

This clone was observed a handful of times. The CDR3 loop is CASSGGDAGELFF. The CDR3 coding sequence is TGTGCCAGCAGTGGGGGGGACGCCGGGGAGCTGTTTTTT. This sequence joins TRBV2 and TRBJ2-2, with D possibly being TRBD2 (6 bases). The CDR3 runs 13 residues. CDR1 is SNHLY, CDR2 FYNNEI, per germline. V gave up 4 bases and J gave up 6 bases, with 9 bases separating them.

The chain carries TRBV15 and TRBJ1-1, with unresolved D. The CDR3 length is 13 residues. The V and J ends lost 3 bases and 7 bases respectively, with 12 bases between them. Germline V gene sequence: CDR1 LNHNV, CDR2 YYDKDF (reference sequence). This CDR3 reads CATSRLERVEAFF. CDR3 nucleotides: TGTGCCACCAGCAGGCTAGAGAGGGTTGAAGCTTTCTTT.

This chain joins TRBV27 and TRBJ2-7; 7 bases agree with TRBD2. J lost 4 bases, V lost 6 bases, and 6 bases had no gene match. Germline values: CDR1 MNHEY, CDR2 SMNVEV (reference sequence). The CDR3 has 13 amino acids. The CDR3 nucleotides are TGTGCCAGCAGGCGAGCGGGAAAATACGAGCAGTACTTC. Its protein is CASRRAGKYEQYF.

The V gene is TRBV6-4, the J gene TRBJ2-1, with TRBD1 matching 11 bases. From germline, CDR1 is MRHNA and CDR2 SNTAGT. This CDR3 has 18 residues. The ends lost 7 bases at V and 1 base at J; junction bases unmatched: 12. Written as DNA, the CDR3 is TGTGCCAGCACTAGGGGGACAGGGGGTCCCGGATCCTACAATGAGCAGTTCTTC. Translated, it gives CASTRGTGGPGSYNEQFF.

The CDR3 bases are TGCGCCAGCAGCTTGGGCCCCGGACAGGGGGCCTATGAGCAGTTCTTC. It specifies CASSLGPGQGAYEQFF. J is TRBJ2-1 and V is TRBV5-1, with 11 bases aligning to TRBD1. The V and J ends lost 0 bases and 8 bases, in that order; junction bases with no gene match: 7. CDR3 length: 16 residues. Germline V gene data show CDR1 as SGHRS and CDR2 as YFSETQ.

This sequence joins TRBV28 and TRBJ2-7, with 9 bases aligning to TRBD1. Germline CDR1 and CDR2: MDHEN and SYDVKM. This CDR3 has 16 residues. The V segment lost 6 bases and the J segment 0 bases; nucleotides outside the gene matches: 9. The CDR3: CASRRPGQGNSYEQYF. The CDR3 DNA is TGTGCCAGCAGACGCCCGGGACAGGGAAACTCCTACGAGCAGTACTTC.

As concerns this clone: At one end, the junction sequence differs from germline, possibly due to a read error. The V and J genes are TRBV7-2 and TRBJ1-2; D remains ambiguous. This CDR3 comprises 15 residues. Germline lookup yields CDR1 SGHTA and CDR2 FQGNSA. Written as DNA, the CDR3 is TGTGTCAGCAGCTTACAAATCGCAGTACCCTATGGCTACACCTTC. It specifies CVSSLQIAVPYGYTF.

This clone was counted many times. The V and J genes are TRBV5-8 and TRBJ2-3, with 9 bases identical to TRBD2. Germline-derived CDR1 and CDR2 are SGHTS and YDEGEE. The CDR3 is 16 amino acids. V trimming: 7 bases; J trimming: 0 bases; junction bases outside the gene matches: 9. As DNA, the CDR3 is TGTGCCAGCGGATCCGGGACTAGCAAAAGCACAGATACGCAGTATTTT. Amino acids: CASGSGTSKSTDTQYF.

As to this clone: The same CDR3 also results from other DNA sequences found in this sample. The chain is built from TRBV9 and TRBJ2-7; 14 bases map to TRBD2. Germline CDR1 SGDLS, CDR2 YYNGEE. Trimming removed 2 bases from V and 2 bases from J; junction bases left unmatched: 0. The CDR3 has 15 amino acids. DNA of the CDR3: TGTGCCAGCAGCGTGGGACTAGCGGGAGCCTACGAGCAGTACTTC. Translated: CASSVGLAGAYEQYF.

CDR3 sequence reads: CAISDGSRLYNEQFF. The CDR3 bases are TGTGCCATCAGTGACGGGAGCCGCCTCTACAATGAGCAGTTCTTC. J is TRBJ2-1 and V is TRBV10-3; D may be TRBD2 (6 bases). The CDR3 is 15 amino acids. V lost 3 bases and J 3 bases, leaving 12 bases between the germline ends. CDR1 ENHRY and CDR2 SYGVKD come from the germline V gene.

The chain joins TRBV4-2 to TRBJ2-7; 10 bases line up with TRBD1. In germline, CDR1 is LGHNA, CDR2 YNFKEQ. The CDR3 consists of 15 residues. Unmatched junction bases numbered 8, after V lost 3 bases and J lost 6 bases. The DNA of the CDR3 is TGTGCCAGCAGCCAGCGTGGGACAGGGGCAAGCGAGCAGTACTTC. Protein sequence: CASSQRGTGASEQYF.